Listed below are T cell receptor beta chains from one sample, sequenced in a study of cytomegalovirus exposure and HLA in healthy donors. TCRdb's table, derived via immunoSEQ multiplex PCR, lists solely in-frame clones and lacks some. The sample lists roughly 150,000 clones, 80% to 90% seen once, with about 2.7% in the top ten. Sequenced material: PBMCs. The source of these receptors is a man under 40 in good health and CMV-seropositive. Both conserved end residues are part of each CDR3. D genes are given only for firm matches. Clone size is not always given. Where it is, it says once, few, many or a class for expanded clones.

TRBV27	TRBJ1-1	.	15	.	TGTGCCAGCAGTTTAATACGGGAGATGAACACTGAAGCTTTCTTT	CASSLIREMNTEAFF
TRBV4-3	TRBJ1-2	.	15	once	TGCGCCAGCAGCCAAGAATCCGCAGGGCGGTATGGCCACACCTTC	CASSQESAGRYGHTF
TRBV7-2	TRBJ2-2	.	16	.	TGTGCCAGCAGCTTTTTCTTGGGCACGGTGACCGGGGAGCTGTTTTTT	CASSFFLGTVTGELFF
TRBV14	TRBJ2-7	.	15	.	TGTGCCAGCAGCCCCCCGGGGGTAGCCACCTACGAGCAGTACTTC	CASSPPGVATYEQYF
TRBV5-1	TRBJ2-7	.	16	.	TGCGCCAGCAGTTCCACGGCTGGAGGGAGCTCCTACGAGCAGTACTTC	CASSSTAGGSSYEQYF
TRBV14	TRBJ1-1	.	14	.	TGTGCCAGCAGCCAAGGTCTCAGGAACACTGAAGCTTTCTTT	CASSQGLRNTEAFF
TRBV7-8	TRBJ1-2	TRBD1	15	.	TGTGCCAGCAGTCAAGCCGGGACAGTGTCATCCGGCTACACCTTC	CASSQAGTVSSGYTF
TRBV15	TRBJ1-4	.	17	.	TGTGCCACCAGCAGAGAACCTATCGGGATAACTAATGAAAAACTGTTTTTT	CATSREPIGITNEKLFF
TRBV7-2	TRBJ1-1	TRBD1	14	.	TGTGCCAGCAGCTCGGGGACAGGGTACACTGAAGCTTTCTTT	CASSSGTGYTEAFF
TRBV9	TRBJ2-3	TRBD1	15	.	TGTGCCAGCAGCGGCTGGACAGGGGGAACAGATACGCAGTATTTT	CASSGWTGGTDTQYF
TRBV19	TRBJ1-1	.	18	.	TGTGCCAGTGGTTTAATGTGGGGGGAAAACTATTGGCAGACTGAAGCTTTCTTT	CASGLMWGENYWQTEAFF
TRBV2	TRBJ2-3	.	10	.	TGTGCCAGCTCAACAGGCACGCAGTATTTT	CASSTGTQYF
TRBV4-3	TRBJ2-2	TRBD1	16	once	TGCGCCAGCAGCCGGGTAGGCAGGGGGAAGACCGGGGAGCTGTTTTTT	CASSRVGRGKTGELFF
TRBV9	TRBJ1-5	.	14	.	TGTGCCAGCAGCGTAGGGAGTAGCAATCAGCCCCAGCATTTT	CASSVGSSNQPQHF
TRBV15	TRBJ2-1	.	15	.	TGTGCCACCAGCCCTCTAGGTGGCGACTCCAATGAGCAGTTCTTC	CATSPLGGDSNEQFF
TRBV29-1	TRBJ2-5	.	13	once	TGCAGCGGCTCCCAGGGTGGGAAAGAGACCCAGTACTTC	CSGSQGGKETQYF
TRBV2	TRBJ1-1	.	14	.	TGTGCCAGCAGTACCTGGACAGCTAACACTGAAGCTTTCTTT	CASSTWTANTEAFF
TRBV4-3	TRBJ2-2	TRBD2	19	.	TGCGCCAGCAGCCAAGAAAAGATGGGACTAGCGGGAGACAACGGGGAGCTGTTTTTT	CASSQEKMGLAGDNGELFF
TRBV6-4	TRBJ2-2	TRBD2	14	.	TGTGCCAGCAGCGAGCGGGGAAGGACCGGGGAGCTGTTTTTT	CASSERGRTGELFF
TRBV5-8	TRBJ2-6	.	14	few	TGTGCCAGCAGCTTGGCCACTGGGGCCAACGTCCTGACTTTC	CASSLATGANVLTF
TRBV5-1	TRBJ1-2	.	14	.	TGCGCCAGCAGCCCCCTCGGACAAAGCTATGGCTACACCTTC	CASSPLGQSYGYTF
TRBV7-2	TRBJ2-5	TRBD2	16	.	TGTGCCAGCAGCTTGTGGGGGGGAGCTATCCAAGAGACCCAGTACTTC	CASSLWGGAIQETQYF
TRBV7-9	TRBJ1-1	.	16	.	TGTGCCAGCAGCTTGAGTTCCTCGAGGATGAACACTGAAGCTTTCTTT	CASSLSSSRMNTEAFF
TRBV9	TRBJ2-7	.	15	once	TGTGCCAGCAGCGTAGAAGTAGGGGGATACTACGAGCAGTACTTC	CASSVEVGGYYEQYF
TRBV27	TRBJ2-3	.	15	.	TGTGCCAGCAGTTTAGCCAGGGCAAGCACAGATACGCAGTATTTT	CASSLARASTDTQYF
TRBV2	TRBJ2-2	.	13	.	TGTGCCAGCAGAAGAGGAGGCACCGGGGAGCTGTTTTTT	CASRRGGTGELFF
TRBV29-1	TRBJ2-3	.	14	.	TGCAGCGTTGTCCCCCCTCGGGGCACAGATACGCAGTATTTT	CSVVPPRGTDTQYF
TRBV19	TRBJ1-1	.	15	.	TGTGCCAGTAGTCTCGAGAGGGGACTGGCTACTGAAGCTTTCTTT	CASSLERGLATEAFF
TRBV30	TRBJ2-7	TRBD1	17	.	TGTGCCTGGAGTGGGACAGGGAAGTTAAGTCTGGGTTACGAGCAGTACTTC	CAWSGTGKLSLGYEQYF
TRBV6-6	TRBJ1-5	TRBD1	14	.	TGTGCCAGCAGGTACGGGACAGTGAATCAGCCCCAGCATTTT	CASRYGTVNQPQHF
TRBV7-9	TRBJ2-1	.	15	.	TGTGCCAGCAGCCGACTGATCGGCTCCTACAATGAGCAGTTCTTC	CASSRLIGSYNEQFF
TRBV18	TRBJ1-2	TRBD1	13	.	TGTGCCAGCTATGGGACAGGGGACTATGGCTACACCTTC	CASYGTGDYGYTF
TRBV30	TRBJ2-7	TRBD1	14	.	TGTGCCTGGAGTTATTCAGGGGGCAAGTACGAGCAGTACTTC	CAWSYSGGKYEQYF
TRBV19	TRBJ1-5	.	13	.	TGTGCCAGTAGTCCACAGGGCAATCAGCCCCAGCATTTT	CASSPQGNQPQHF
TRBV7-3	TRBJ1-1	.	13	.	TGTGCCAGCAGCCCCGGCAGGGGATATGAAGCTTTCTTT	CASSPGRGYEAFF
TRBV7-2	TRBJ2-3	TRBD2	16	.	TGTGCCAGCAGCAAAAGGGGCGGGAGCGGCGCAGATACGCAGTATTTT	CASSKRGGSGADTQYF
TRBV5-4	TRBJ1-2	.	13	.	TGTGCCAGCAGCTTGGCAGCCAGGGAAGGCTACACCTTC	CASSLAAREGYTF
TRBV5-4	TRBJ2-3	TRBD2	18	.	TGTGCCAGCAGCTTCCCCTTGGGGGGTAGCGGGATCACAGATACGCAGTATTTT	CASSFPLGGSGITDTQYF
TRBV11-2	TRBJ1-1	.	17	.	TGTGCCAGCAGCTTAGCGAGCCCAGGGTACATGAACACTGAAGCTTTCTTT	CASSLASPGYMNTEAFF
TRBV5-1	TRBJ1-3	.	15	.	TGCGCCAGCAGCTTGGAGAGTAGCTCTGGAAACACCATATATTTT	CASSLESSSGNTIYF
TRBV25-1	TRBJ2-3	TRBD2	16	.	TGTGCCAGCAGTGGTCGACTAGCGGGGCTCACAGATACGCAGTATTTT	CASSGRLAGLTDTQYF
TRBV29-1	TRBJ2-5	TRBD1	12	.	TGCAGCGTCGGGACAGACCAAGAGACCCAGTACTTC	CSVGTDQETQYF
TRBV7-3	TRBJ2-7	.	15	.	TGTGCCAGCAGCTTAACCCTAGTACTTGTCGACGAGCAGTACTTC	CASSLTLVLVDEQYF
TRBV29-1	TRBJ1-2	.	12	.	TGCAGCTTCGCGAATCCGAACTATGGCTACACCTTC	CSFANPNYGYTF
TRBV18	TRBJ1-1	.	14	.	TGTGCCAGCTCACCACTGGGGGGGAACACTGAAGCTTTCTTT	CASSPLGGNTEAFF
TRBV19	TRBJ1-4	.	16	.	TGTGCCAGTACCGACCCCAGGGGTAAGGACAATGAAAAACTGTTTTTT	CASTDPRGKDNEKLFF
TRBV7-8	TRBJ1-1	.	13	.	TGTGCCAGCAGTCCGGCGGTGAACACTGAAGCTTTCTTT	CASSPAVNTEAFF
TRBV5-1	TRBJ2-1	.	14	.	TGCGCCAGCCACAGGCCCGAGACCTCGGGTGAGCAGTTCTTC	CASHRPETSGEQFF
TRBV7-3	TRBJ2-5	.	14	.	TGTGCCAGCAGCCCCACAGGGCTCCAAGAGACCCAGTACTTC	CASSPTGLQETQYF
TRBV4-1	TRBJ2-7	.	12	.	TGCGCCAGCAGCCAAGGAACAGCCGAGCAGTACTTC	CASSQGTAEQYF
TRBV27	TRBJ2-7	TRBD1	14	.	TGTGCCAGCAGCACCGGGACAGGGGTTCACGAGCAGTACTTC	CASSTGTGVHEQYF
TRBV9	TRBJ1-3	.	13	once	TGTGCCAGCAGCGAGGGGGCTGGAAACACCATATATTTT	CASSEGAGNTIYF
TRBV27	TRBJ1-2	.	14	.	TGTGCCAGCAGTTTAACAGGGCCTAATAACGGCTACACCTTC	CASSLTGPNNGYTF
TRBV29-1	TRBJ2-7	TRBD2	12	.	TGCAGCGTTAGGTCGGGGGGTTACGAGCAGTACTTC	CSVRSGGYEQYF
TRBV7-2	TRBJ1-1	.	14	.	TGTGCCAGCAGTCCGACAGATTCCCACACTGAAGCTTTCTTT	CASSPTDSHTEAFF
TRBV4-1	TRBJ2-3	.	16	.	TGCGCCAGCAGCCAAGCCCTCGCGACGGGGACAGATACGCAGTATTTT	CASSQALATGTDTQYF
TRBV2	TRBJ2-5	.	15	.	TGTGCCAGCAGTGAACAGACCGGGGGTTTGGGGACCCAGTACTTC	CASSEQTGGLGTQYF